The 21 T cell receptor beta chains given below trace back to one sample, sequenced in a study of CD8 T cells in Susac syndrome (dated by TCRdb to between 2018 and 2021). The library was generated by the immunoSEQ multiplex PCR assay. RNA was extracted with the RNeasy kit and roughly 0.45 to 1 ug was reverse transcribed using random hexamers. In TCRdb, the public reads were trimmed at Q25 with fastp and aligned with MiXCR, with productive beta chains retained. Entries that share a CDR3 protein sequence are merged under the most common genes and DNA. The sample contains over 100,000 distinct CDR3 sequences, 96% of them found a single time. 0.12% to 0.15% of the sample is taken by the ten largest. Material: CD4+ T cells from PBMCs. The source is a human donor with Susac syndrome.

The CDR3 nucleotides read TGTGCCAGCAGTTTCGACAGGGGAAGAACCTATGGCTACACCTTC. Amino acids: CASSFDRGRTYGYTF. V and J are TRBV5-4 and TRBJ1-2; 8 bases fit TRBD1. The CDR3 is 15 amino acids. Germline loops: CDR1 SGHNT, CDR2 YYREEE (reference sequence). After removal of 5 bases from V and 4 bases from J, the junction contained 10 bases not matched to a gene.

The V gene is TRBV29-1, the J gene TRBJ1-1; a weak D match, TRBD1 (5 bases). The CDR3 length is 14 residues. V gave up 7 bases and J gave up 2 bases, with 17 bases separating them. The germline V gene has CDR1 SQVTM and CDR2 ANQGSEA. The DNA for the CDR3 is TGCAGCGGCCAGGGAGGAGGTGCTAACACTGAAGCTTTCTTT. This sequence encodes CSGQGGGANTEAFF.

This chain links TRBV20-1 with TRBJ2-1, with D uncertain. Trimming took off 5 bases at V and 2 bases at J, with 19 bases between the two ends. This CDR3 comprises 16 residues. Germline V CDR1 and CDR2: DFQATT, SNEGSKA (reference sequence). CDR3 DNA sequence: TGCAGTGCTGAGTCCGCCACGGCCAATACCTACAATGAGCAGTTCTTC. Translated, it gives CSAESATANTYNEQFF.

This clonotype was counted a single time. The rearrangement joins TRBV20-1 to TRBJ1-5; tentatively, D is TRBD1 (6 bases). V dropped 7 bases and J dropped 3 bases, with 13 bases sitting between them. The CDR3 is 13 amino acids. Germline values: CDR1 DFQATT, CDR2 SNEGSKA (reference sequence). This chain's CDR3 is CSVLQGFNQPQHF. For the CDR3, the DNA is TGCAGTGTTTTACAGGGCTTCAATCAGCCCCAGCATTTT.

The rearrangement links TRBV30 to TRBJ2-6, with 9 bases aligning to TRBD2. The V and J ends lost 0 bases and 0 bases, in that order; junction bases with no gene match: 6. Per germline, CDR1 GTSNPN and CDR2 SVGIG (reference sequence). The CDR3 totals 18 residues. CDR3 nucleotide sequence: TGTGCCTGGAGTGTCATGCTAGCGGGAAACTCTGGGGCCAACGTCCTGACTTTC. Its protein is CAWSVMLAGNSGANVLTF.

The V and J genes are TRBV7-9 and TRBJ1-2; 7 bases match TRBD1. Looked up from germline, CDR1 is SEHNR and CDR2 is FQNEAQ (reference sequence). V was clipped by 5 bases and J by 4 bases; unmatched bases: 7. The CDR3 is 14 amino acids. The CDR3 reads CASSRGQAAYGYTF. CDR3 bases: TGTGCCAGCAGCCGTGGACAGGCTGCCTATGGCTACACCTTC.

The chain is built from TRBV2 and TRBJ2-5; TRBD2 matches 8 bases. CDR1 is SNHLY and CDR2 is FYNNEI in the germline V gene. CDR3 length equals 15 residues. With V trimmed by 3 bases and J by 1 base, 4 bases remained unmatched. The CDR3 nucleotides are TGTGCCAGCAGTGACTTAGCGGGACTCCAAGAGACCCAGTACTTC. Its protein is CASSDLAGLQETQYF.

This chain uses TRBV20-1 with TRBJ2-1, with D tentatively TRBD1 (6 bases). Germline V gives CDR1 DFQATT, CDR2 SNEGSKA (reference sequence). Trimming left V 0 bases short and J 15 bases short, with 30 bases between. The CDR3 length is 17 residues. The CDR3 protein is CSARDPFNRGDKQRMFF. The CDR3 DNA follows: TGCAGTGCTAGAGATCCCTTCAACCGTGGGGACAAGCAAAGAATGTTCTTC.

The V gene is TRBV19, the J gene TRBJ2-2; no clear D gene. V was shortened by 3 bases and J by 0 bases, with 11 bases between the two germline ends. The germline CDR1 and CDR2 sequences are LNHDA and SQIVND (reference sequence). The CDR3 spans 16 residues. Written as DNA, the CDR3 is TGTGCCAGTAGTATGCAGCCGCTAGCGAACACCGGGGAGCTGTTTTTT. It encodes CASSMQPLANTGELFF.

The chain employs TRBV6-2 or TRBV6-3 and TRBJ2-1; 10 bases match TRBD2. The CDR3 runs 16 residues. Germline-derived CDR1 and CDR2 are MNHEY and SVGEGT. With 0 bases clipped from V and 9 bases from J, the junction kept 8 bases outside the gene matches. The CDR3 bases are TGTGCCAGCAGTTACTCGATCCTAGCGGGAGTAGGTGAGCAGTTCTTC. The encoded protein is CASSYSILAGVGEQFF.

The chain couples TRBV28 to TRBJ2-7; 9 bases map to TRBD2. CDR3 length: 15 residues. V was pared by 4 bases and J by 0 bases, with 4 bases of the junction left unmatched. Germline assignment: CDR1 MDHEN and CDR2 SYDVKM. The CDR3 DNA reads as TGTGCCAGCAGTTCCGGGACTAGCCGCTCCTACGAGCAGTACTTC. The encoded protein is CASSSGTSRSYEQYF.

The chain uses TRBV20-1 and TRBJ1-3; D gene ambiguous. Germline-derived CDR1 and CDR2 are DFQATT and SNEGSKA (reference sequence). This CDR3 spans 14 amino acids. The ends were cut back, 6 bases at V and 0 bases at J, with 12 bases in the middle. The CDR3 protein is CSAPQAPSGNTIYF. The CDR3 DNA reads as TGCAGTGCCCCTCAGGCTCCCTCTGGAAACACCATATATTTT.

The gene calls are TRBV9 and TRBJ1-1; tentative D call: TRBD1 (5 bases). The germline gives CDR1 SGDLS, CDR2 YYNGEE. With 2 bases removed from V and 7 bases from J, the gap between germline ends came to 9 bases. This CDR3 comprises 12 residues. The CDR3 region has the DNA TGTGCCAGCAGCGTTCAGGGTGGTGAAGCTTTCTTT. It encodes CASSVQGGEAFF.

This chain joins TRBV29-1 and TRBJ2-1, with D tentatively TRBD1 (5 bases). Trimming took 4 bases from V and 8 from J, leaving 15 bases between them. This CDR3 spans 13 amino acids. Germline assignment: CDR1 SQVTM and CDR2 ANQGSEA. CDR3 sequence reads: CSVGQGRSDEQFF. DNA of the CDR3: TGCAGCGTTGGGCAGGGTAGATCGGATGAGCAGTTCTTC.

The CDR3 sequence is CSANREGETQYF. The CDR3 DNA is TGCAGCGCAAACCGGGAAGGAGAGACCCAGTACTTC. This chain links TRBV29-1 with TRBJ2-5; tentatively, D is TRBD2 (5 bases). The germline V gene encodes CDR1 SQVTM and CDR2 ANQGSEA. The V and J ends lost 7 bases and 4 bases respectively, with 13 bases between them. The CDR3 is made up of 12 amino acids.

This chain connects TRBV27 to TRBJ2-7; 13 bases align to TRBD2. The V gene end was trimmed by 6 bases and the J gene end by 4 bases; junction bases not matched to a gene: 6. CDR3 length: 15 residues. CDR1 MNHEY and CDR2 SMNVEV come from the germline V gene (reference sequence). The CDR3 loop is CASSVLGLAGYEQYF. Written as DNA, the CDR3 is TGTGCCAGCAGCGTATTGGGACTAGCGGGATACGAGCAGTACTTC.

This chain links TRBV20-1 with TRBJ2-1, with D hard to call. V dropped 6 bases and J dropped 10 bases, with 10 bases sitting between them. This CDR3 has 10 residues. Germline V gene data show CDR1 as DFQATT and CDR2 as SNEGSKA (reference sequence). The CDR3 protein is CSALRVEQFF. The CDR3 DNA is TGCAGTGCCCTTCGAGTAGAGCAGTTCTTC.

V and J are TRBV20-1 and TRBJ2-5, with D possibly being TRBD1 (6 bases). Trimming stripped 6 bases from V and 3 bases from J, with 14 bases between. CDR1 DFQATT and CDR2 SNEGSKA come from the germline V gene (reference sequence). The CDR3 has 13 amino acids. The DNA for the CDR3 is TGCAGTGCCGGTGTTAGGGGGAAAGAGACCCAGTACTTC. This sequence encodes CSAGVRGKETQYF.

This rearrangement joins TRBV7-9 to TRBJ2-3; D remains ambiguous. Germline V gene sequence: CDR1 SEHNR, CDR2 FQNEAQ (reference sequence). This CDR3 is 12 amino acids long. Trimming left V 4 bases short and J 7 bases short, with 9 bases between. CDR3 bases: TGTGCCAGCAGCTCGGCTGATAATACGCAGTATTTT. Protein sequence: CASSSADNTQYF.

The chain couples TRBV20-1 to TRBJ1-1; D is ambiguous. V dropped 3 bases and J dropped 8 bases, with 10 bases sitting between them. The length of the CDR3 is 11 residues. The V gene's germline CDR1 is DFQATT and CDR2 SNEGSKA (reference sequence). The CDR3 region is CSARELGEAFF. The DNA for the CDR3 is TGCAGTGCTAGGGAATTGGGGGAAGCTTTCTTT.

This chain uses TRBV15 with TRBJ2-4, with D perhaps matching TRBD1 (6 bases). CDR1 and CDR2 (germline): LNHNV, YYDKDF (reference sequence). The CDR3 is 16 amino acids. The ends were cut back, 3 bases at V and 0 bases at J, with 12 bases in the middle. The CDR3 nucleotides are TGTGCCACCAGCAGGGACAGCCAGATAGCCAAAAACATTCAGTACTTC. Translated, it gives CATSRDSQIAKNIQYF.